This T cell receptor beta chain was profiled in a study of monozygotic twins with inflammatory bowel disease. Study-wide findings and caveats: No detectable difference in repertoire similarity separated concordant from discordant twins, possibly as a result of limited power. IBD patients, compared with healthy twins, shared fewer clonotypes with others (especially with disease activity). A reduction in TCRbeta diversity (inverse Simpson) was seen in IBD patients relative to healthy co-twins.

Per donor there was one draw, yielding a blood sample of 2.5 ml. Reanalyzing the 5' RACE reads, TCRdb keeps one entry per CDR3 protein, without DNA. Recorded for this sample: over 110,000 distinct CDR3 sequences. CDR3 length: 16 residues. Per germline, CDR1 LNHDA and CDR2 SQIVND (reference sequence). Comments on this clonotype: Its antigen is not known.

Source material: blood. The rearrangement links TRBV19 to TRBJ1-5. The sequence came from a human donor with ulcerative colitis or Crohn's disease, or a healthy co-twin of an affected twin (not recorded which). CDR3 sequence reads: CASSMSGVWGNQPQHF.